The 15 T cell receptor beta chains below come from one sample, sequenced in a study of blood T cells in healthy people across ages. Combining a sample-barcoded 5' primer with a J-beta primer mix, a second PCR ran for 7 to 11 cycles. MiXCR was run by TCRdb on the 5' RACE reads, yielding one entry per CDR3 protein. This sample carries about 640,000 distinct CDR3 sequences, roughly 43% of them seen once, and the ten largest clones take 30%. The specimen was blood. Receptor source: a man older than 75 in good health.

On this clonotype itself: A much larger clone differs by one base, so this may be a read error. V gene TRBV29-1 combines with J gene TRBJ2-1; TRBD2 might be the D (5 bases). The CDR3 loop spans 12 amino acids. Trimming took off 4 bases at V and 13 bases at J, with 17 bases between the two ends. Germline V gene data show CDR1 as SQVTM and CDR2 as ANQGSEA. This CDR3 reads CSVGTSKETQFF. The CDR3 nucleotides are TGCAGCGTTGGGACTTCCAAAGAGACCCAGTTCTTC.

The chain combines TRBV29-1 with TRBJ1-2; 7 bases line up with TRBD1. J gave up 6 bases and V 1 base, and 8 bases lay outside the gene matches. Germline V gene lookup returns CDR1 SQVTM and CDR2 ANQGSEA. The CDR3 is 14 residues long. CDR3 DNA sequence: TGCAGCGTTGAAGGTGTCAGGGGGAGGGATGGCTACACCTTC. Its translation: CSVEGVRGRDGYTF.

This clonotype was counted only a few times. This may stem from a read error, because a much larger clone lies one nucleotide away. This rearrangement joins TRBV11-2 to TRBJ2-5, with TRBD2 matching over 8 bases. The CDR3 has 16 residues. Losses at the gene ends were 2 bases for V and 11 bases for J; bases not matched to a gene: 16. CDR1 SGHAT and CDR2 FQNNGV come from the germline V gene. CDR3 sequence reads: CASSLFPGGFWNEQYF. The CDR3 bases are TGTGCCAGCAGCTTATTCCCGGGGGGGTTCTGGAATGAGCAGTACTTC.

This chain joins TRBV6-2 or TRBV6-3 and TRBJ2-5; D is uncertain. The germline CDR1 and CDR2 sequences are MNHEY and SVGEGT. V was shortened by 2 bases and J by 7 bases, with 11 bases between the two germline ends. This CDR3 has 13 residues. CDR3 sequence reads: CASSYAEPMTQYF. DNA of the CDR3: TGTGCCAGCAGTTACGCGGAGCCCATGACCCAGTACTTC.

This clonotype was detected only a few times. This chain uses TRBV9 with TRBJ2-5; either TRBD1 or TRBD2 may fit D (5 bases each). Trimming took 2 bases from V and 5 from J, leaving 10 bases between them. The CDR3 is 13 residues long. Germline loops: CDR1 SGDLS, CDR2 YYNGEE. The CDR3 region is CASSVGVGETQYF. In DNA form, the CDR3 reads TGTGCCAGCAGCGTGGGGGTCGGGGAGACCCAGTACTTC.

The chain combines TRBV12-3 or TRBV12-4 with TRBJ1-1; D not resolved. Trimming took off 11 bases at V and 6 bases at J, with 22 bases between the two ends. CDR3 length equals 14 residues. The CDR3 protein is CAFRALTNNAEAFF. The CDR3 region has the DNA TGTGCCTTTAGGGCCCTAACCAATAATGCTGAAGCTTTCTTT.

The chain joins TRBV15 to TRBJ1-5; D uncertain. In germline, CDR1 is LNHNV, CDR2 YYDKDF (reference sequence). The CDR3 has 15 residues. Trimming shortened V by 0 bases and J by 4 bases, and 10 bases separated the two germline ends. For the CDR3, the DNA is TGTGCCACCAGCAGAGATCCTGGGTATAATCAGCCCCAGCATTTT. Its translation: CATSRDPGYNQPQHF.

Only a few counts were recorded for this clonotype. V and J are TRBV27 and TRBJ2-3; 7 nucleotides agree with TRBD1. The CDR3 loop spans 12 amino acids. J gave up 6 bases and V 5 bases, and 2 bases lay outside the gene matches. CDR1 and CDR2 from the germline V gene are MNHEY and SMNVEV (reference sequence). CDR3 nucleotide sequence: TGTGCCAGCAGTAAGACAGGGGATACGCAGTATTTT. Translated: CASSKTGDTQYF.

The V call is TRBV10-3, the J call TRBJ2-3; D may be TRBD1 (5 bases). There are 13 residues in the CDR3. Trimming took 8 bases from V and 3 from J, leaving 12 bases between them. The germline V gene has CDR1 ENHRY and CDR2 SYGVKD. CDR3 loop: CAIGAGQTDTQYF. CDR3 sequence (DNA): TGTGCCATCGGGGCAGGGCAGACAGATACGCAGTATTTT.

The chain recombines TRBV20-1 with TRBJ1-1, with D perhaps matching TRBD1 (5 bases). V was trimmed by 5 bases and J by 5 bases, leaving 24 bases between them. This CDR3 region has 16 residues. Germline V gives CDR1 DFQATT, CDR2 SNEGSKA (reference sequence). CDR3 amino acids: CSAYTIEGALGTEAFF. The CDR3 DNA sequence: TGCAGTGCTTACACGATCGAAGGGGCGCTTGGTACTGAAGCTTTCTTT.

V is TRBV20-1 and J is TRBJ2-5; D might be TRBD2 (6 bases). V was trimmed by 6 bases and J by 11 bases, leaving 28 bases between them. The germline gives CDR1 DFQATT, CDR2 SNEGSKA (reference sequence). The length of the CDR3 is 15 residues. CDR3: CSALLSGGGWDEQYF. Written as DNA, the CDR3 is TGCAGTGCCCTCTTAAGCGGCGGAGGGTGGGATGAGCAGTACTTC.

The chain employs TRBV6-5 and TRBJ2-1; 11 positions match TRBD2. The DNA matches TRBJ2-7 better at its end, which makes the J call doubtful. Germline CDR1 reads MNHEY; CDR2 reads SVGAGI. The CDR3 runs to 18 residues. CDR3 coding DNA: TGTGCCAGCAGTTACTGGTCACCGGGACTAGCGGAGATCTACGAGCAGTACTTC. It specifies CASSYWSPGLAEIYEQYF.

The sample holds a few counts of this clonotype. V and J are TRBV6-2 or TRBV6-3 and TRBJ1-5; TRBD1 is a possible D gene (6 bases). V was shortened by 5 bases and J by 4 bases, with 9 bases between the two germline ends. This CDR3 is 13 amino acids long. Germline-derived CDR1 and CDR2 are MNHEY and SVGEGT. CDR3 nucleotides: TGTGCCAGCAGTCCTGGGACAAATCAGCCCCAGCATTTT. Its translation: CASSPGTNQPQHF.

A note on this clonotype: At one boundary the junction diverges from the germline segment, which might be a read error. The chain carries TRBV7-2 and TRBJ2-1, with no clear D. Per the germline V gene, CDR1 is SGHTA and CDR2 is FQGNSA. The CDR3 covers 11 residues. In DNA, the CDR3 is TGTGTCAGCAGCTTTTACAATGAGCAGTTCTTC. This sequence encodes CVSSFYNEQFF.

This clonotype was picked up a small number of times. V and J are TRBV30 and TRBJ2-5, with no clear D. Germline CDR1 reads GTSNPN; CDR2 reads SVGIG (reference sequence). The V gene lost 3 bases and the J gene lost 1 base, with 9 bases spanning the gap. This CDR3 region has 13 residues. The CDR3 bases are TGTGCCTGGAGCCTAGTAGCCCAAGAGACCCAGTACTTC. Its translation is CAWSLVAQETQYF.